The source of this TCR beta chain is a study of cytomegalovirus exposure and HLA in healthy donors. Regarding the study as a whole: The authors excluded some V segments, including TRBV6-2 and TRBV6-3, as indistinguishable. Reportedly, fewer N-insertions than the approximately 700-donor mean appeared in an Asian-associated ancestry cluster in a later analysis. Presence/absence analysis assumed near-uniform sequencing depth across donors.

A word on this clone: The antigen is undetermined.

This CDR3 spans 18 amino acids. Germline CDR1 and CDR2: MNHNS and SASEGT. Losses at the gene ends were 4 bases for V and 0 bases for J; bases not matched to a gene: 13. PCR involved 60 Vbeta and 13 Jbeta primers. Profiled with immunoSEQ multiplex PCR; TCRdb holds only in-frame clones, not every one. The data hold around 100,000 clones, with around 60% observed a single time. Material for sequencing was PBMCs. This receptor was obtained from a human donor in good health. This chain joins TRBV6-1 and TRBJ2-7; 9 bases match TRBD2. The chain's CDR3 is CASSGGTMTSGSSYEQYF. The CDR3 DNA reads TGTGCCAGCAGTGGGGGGACGATGACTAGCGGAAGCTCCTACGAGCAGTACTTC.